The clone carrying this T cell receptor (beta chain) was observed a few times. The antigen remains undetermined. The CDR3 is 13 residues long. Germline CDR1 and CDR2: DFQATT and SNEGSKA (reference sequence). Trimming removed 6 bases at V and 5 bases at J, with 14 bases between. The data are from a study of T-cell memory formation after mild COVID-19. At the level of the study: Clusters of TCRs were largely donor specific. Study results and limitations: Confirmation was lacking for SARS-CoV-2 specificity of second-wave clones that peaked on day 37. Contracting CD4+ clones sat mainly in CM and EM; CD8+ in EMRA. Pre-infection memory harbored some responding clones, suggesting cross-reactive memory joined.

TCRdb used MiXCR to reprocess the 5' RACE reads, holding one entry per CDR3 protein. Here the sample spans around 200,000 distinct CDR3 sequences, 10% to 13% being singletons. The source of this sequence is a young man who had mild COVID-19 (a few samples of this study predate the infection). Cell type and time point are not known. The V and J genes are TRBV20-1 and TRBJ1-5, with D perhaps TRBD1 (5 bases). Sequencing input: PBMCs or a T cell subset sorted from them (not recorded which). This CDR3 reads CSATRELHQPQHF. CDR3 nucleotides: TGCAGTGCGACCAGGGAGCTACATCAGCCCCAGCATTTT.